This entry lists 19 T cell receptor beta chains sequenced from one sample in a study of blood T cells in healthy people across ages. A second PCR of roughly 7 to 11 cycles used a sample-barcoded 5' primer and a J-beta primer mix. MiXCR, applied by TCRdb to the 5' RACE reads, yields one record per CDR3 protein. Of 1.5 million to 2 million distinct CDR3 sequences listed, roughly 27% are singletons. The specimen sequenced was blood. These receptor sequences come from a woman aged 25 to 39 in good health.

This clonotype was counted between two and nine times. This sequence joins TRBV12-3 or TRBV12-4 and TRBJ1-4, with TRBD1 matching 9 bases. Trimming took 6 bases from V and 1 from J; bases not matched to a gene: 9. The CDR3 loop spans 17 amino acids. DNA for the CDR3: TGTGCCAGCAGAGGACAGGGGAAATCGGAAACTAATGAAAAACTGTTTTTT. Translating gives CASRGQGKSETNEKLFF.

This clonotype was seen a handful of times. The chain carries TRBV6-6 and TRBJ1-4, with TRBD1 matching 8 bases. The CDR3 is made up of 13 amino acids. J lost 7 bases, V lost 3 bases, and 1 base had no gene match. In germline, CDR1 is MNHNY, CDR2 SVGAGI (reference sequence). The CDR3 protein is CASSYTGGEKLFF. The CDR3 region has the DNA TGTGCCAGCAGTTATACAGGGGGTGAAAAACTGTTTTTT.

V gene TRBV4-3 combines with J gene TRBJ2-7; 11 nucleotides line up with TRBD1. The J segment lost 5 bases and the V segment lost 2 bases, leaving 2 bases of the junction unmatched. This CDR3 has 14 residues. Germline assignment: CDR1 LGHNA and CDR2 YSLEER. This CDR3 is CASSQRTGGNEQYF. CDR3 in DNA: TGCGCCAGCAGCCAACGGACAGGGGGCAACGAGCAGTACTTC.

The V and J genes are TRBV5-1 and TRBJ2-7, with D maybe TRBD1 (6 bases). V lost 7 bases to trimming and J lost 0 bases, with 14 bases between them. The length of the CDR3 is 14 residues. Germline assignment: CDR1 SGHRS and CDR2 YFSETQ. In DNA, the CDR3 is TGCGCCAGCTGCAAGGGGGACGGCTCCTACGAGCAGTACTTC. Translating it yields CASCKGDGSYEQYF.

The J gene is TRBJ2-1, the V gene TRBV21-1; TRBD2 reflects the table's D call only, with no check against the DNA. TRBV21-1 is tagged as a pseudogene. This CDR3 contains 17 residues. The CDR3 is CASSKVRQEGPLDEQFF. The CDR3 nucleotides are TGTGCCAGCAGCAAAGTCCGGCAGGAAGGACCCTTGGATGAGCAGTTCTTC.

This clonotype has more than one count but fewer than ten. The rearrangement joins TRBV6-6 to TRBJ2-1; 11 bases map to TRBD2. This CDR3 is built from 16 residues. The junction had 6 bases not matched to a gene; V was cut back by 8 bases and J by 0 bases. Germline loops: CDR1 MNHNY, CDR2 SVGAGI (reference sequence). The CDR3 is CASHPSGGSSYNEQFF. The CDR3 DNA reads TGTGCCAGCCACCCTAGCGGGGGGAGCTCCTACAATGAGCAGTTCTTC.

The DNA of the CDR3 is TGTGCCAGCAGCTTAGGAAGCGGGCCGTCCTACAATGAGCAGTTCTTC. It translates to CASSLGSGPSYNEQFF. J is TRBJ2-1 and V is TRBV7-9, with a tentative D call TRBD2 (6 bases). The CDR3 has 16 residues. The germline V gene encodes CDR1 SEHNR and CDR2 FQNEAQ (reference sequence). The V and J ends lost 1 base and 1 base respectively, with 11 bases between them.

V is TRBV11-3 and J is TRBJ2-5; a possible D gene is TRBD1 (6 bases). Looked up from germline, CDR1 is SGHNT and CDR2 is YENEEA. V was clipped by 5 bases and J by 9 bases, with 16 bases between them. The CDR3 length is 13 residues. CDR3 sequence: CASSLLGEGAQYF. Here the CDR3 DNA reads TGTGCCAGCAGCCTACTTGGAGAGGGGGCCCAGTACTTC.

This clonotype was counted at least ten times. The chain carries TRBV7-9 and TRBJ2-5; TRBD1 matches 10 bases. The CDR3 sequence is 15 residues long. V dropped 5 bases and J dropped 2; count of bases not matched to a gene: 5. Per the germline V gene, CDR1 is SEHNR and CDR2 is FQNEAQ (reference sequence). The CDR3 loop is CASSTGQGWQETQYF. CDR3 nucleotide sequence: TGTGCCAGCAGCACGGGACAGGGGTGGCAAGAGACCCAGTACTTC.

V usage is TRBV29-1 and J usage is TRBJ2-7; D perhaps matches TRBD1 (6 bases). V lost 1 base, J lost 4 bases, and 11 bases lay in between. Germline CDR1 is SQVTM and CDR2 is ANQGSEA. The CDR3 contains 13 residues. DNA of the CDR3: TGCAGCGTTGAAGTCCAGGGGATTTACGAGCAGTACTTC. This codes for CSVEVQGIYEQYF.

This chain joins TRBV6-2 or TRBV6-3 and TRBJ2-7; a possible D gene is TRBD1 (6 bases). Trimming shortened V by 0 bases and J by 3 bases, and 18 bases separated the two germline ends. The CDR3 totals 17 residues. Germline assignment: CDR1 MNHEY and CDR2 SVGEGT. The CDR3 loop is CASSYSKTGLSIYEQYF. CDR3 DNA: TGTGCCAGCAGTTACTCAAAGACAGGTTTATCCATCTACGAGCAGTACTTC.

The genes are TRBV2 and TRBJ2-7, with 13 bases fitting TRBD2. The germline gives CDR1 SNHLY, CDR2 FYNNEI. With V trimmed by 8 bases and J by 10 bases, 5 bases remained unmatched. The CDR3 is 12 amino acids. In DNA form, the CDR3 reads TGTGCCAGCGGGACTAGCGGGGTTAAACAGTACTTC. Residues: CASGTSGVKQYF.

This clonotype came up a few times. The rearrangement uses TRBV5-1 and TRBJ2-3, with 9 bases identical to TRBD2. After removal of 0 bases from V and 4 bases from J, the junction contained 6 bases not matched to a gene. The CDR3 has 16 residues. Germline values: CDR1 SGHRS, CDR2 YFSETQ. Here the CDR3 DNA reads TGCGCCAGCAGCTTGGAAAGCGGGGGGTTTTCAGATACGCAGTATTTT. Translated, it gives CASSLESGGFSDTQYF.

This clonotype has more than one count but fewer than ten. Its ends do not fully match the called genes, so a read error is possible. The chain has TRBV7-9 and TRBJ2-1, with unresolved D. CDR1 SEHNR and CDR2 FQNEAQ come from the germline V gene (reference sequence). This CDR3 has 12 residues. CDR3 nucleotide sequence: TGTGCCGGCAGATCGTTAGCTGGTGAGCAGTTCTTC. This codes for CAGRSLAGEQFF.

The chain uses TRBV10-3 and TRBJ2-5; 12 positions agree with TRBD2. Trimming took 5 bases from V and 4 from J; bases not matched to a gene: 11. Germline V lookup: CDR1 ENHRY, CDR2 SYGVKD. The CDR3 extends over 17 amino acids. CDR3 region: CAISPLAGGVGGETQYF. CDR3 nucleotide sequence: TGTGCCATCAGTCCCCTAGCGGGGGGGGTGGGCGGAGAGACCCAGTACTTC.

As concerns this clonotype: A read error may account for a junction end that differs from germline. The chain recombines TRBV16 with TRBJ1-1; D call uncertain. This CDR3 is 16 amino acids long. Per germline, CDR1 KGHSY and CDR2 FQNENV. In nucleotides, the CDR3 is TGTACCAGCAGCCAATCCTTTGGACTGCTGAACACTGAAGCTTTCTTT. Protein: CTSSQSFGLLNTEAFF. Full variable domain (rest looked up from reference TRBV16 and TRBJ1-1): GEEVAQTPKHLVRGEGQKAKLYCAPIKGHSYVFWYQQVLKNEFKFLISFQNENVFDETGMPKERFSAKCLPNSPCSLEIQATKLEDSAVYFCTSSQSFGLLNTEAFFGQGTRLTVV.

This clonotype occurred a few times. The CDR3 coding sequence is TGCGCCAGCAGCCAGGGGACTGGGTCGTCCCAGTACTTC. This translates into CASSQGTGSSQYF. The chain couples TRBV4-1 to TRBJ2-7, with a tentative D call TRBD2 (6 bases). Trimming took off 3 bases at V and 10 bases at J, with 16 bases between the two ends. Germline V gene lookup returns CDR1 MGHRA and CDR2 YSYEKL. This CDR3 spans 13 amino acids.

This clonotype turned up a few times. The chain employs TRBV20-1 and TRBJ2-6; 8 positions match TRBD1. The V gene end was trimmed by 5 bases and the J gene end by 6 bases; junction bases not matched to a gene: 6. Germline loops: CDR1 DFQATT, CDR2 SNEGSKA (reference sequence). This CDR3 spans 14 amino acids. The CDR3 region is CSAQQGAVANVLTF. The DNA of the CDR3 is TGCAGTGCTCAGCAGGGGGCTGTGGCCAACGTCCTGACTTTC.

The V call is TRBV6-6, the J call TRBJ2-7; D remains ambiguous. The V and J ends lost 4 bases and 6 bases respectively, with 13 bases between them. The CDR3 extends over 13 amino acids. Per germline, CDR1 MNHNY and CDR2 SVGAGI (reference sequence). CDR3 DNA sequence: TGTGCCAGCAGTTTAGACTTCGGGTCCGAGCAGTACTTC. Protein sequence: CASSLDFGSEQYF.